This T cell receptor (beta chain) was recovered during a study of blood T cell repertoires in COVID-19. Clones were sequenced by immunoSEQ multiplex PCR, and TCRdb holds only the in-frame ones, with some missing. The sample consists of about 200,000 clones, roughly 81% of them appearing once. Germline CDR1 and CDR2: SGHKS and YYEKEE (reference sequence). Trimming removed 2 bases from V and 0 bases from J; junction bases left unmatched: 2. The CDR3 is 15 residues long. The clonotype was recovered from a woman over 75 with acute or convalescent COVID-19. The specimen sequenced was peripheral blood. The chain employs TRBV5-5 and TRBJ2-1, with TRBD2 identical over 7 bases. DNA of the CDR3: TGTGCCAGCAGCTTCAGCGGGGACTCCTACAATGAGCAGTTCTTC. Translated: CASSFSGDSYNEQFF.